This T cell receptor beta chain was sequenced during a study of a mutant IDH1 vaccine in newly diagnosed glioma. Across the study: The initiation of vaccination occurred 4-6 weeks after radiotherapy alone, or with temozolomide cycles. Study-wide findings and caveats: Alterations occurring in top peripheral T cell clonotypes seemed unrelated to pseudoprogression.

As to this clone: What it binds is not known.

Time point noted: week 23, last vaccination. It was 300 ug of mutant IDH1 20-mer peptide that made up each vaccine dose, given with topical imiquimod. Sequencing was performed with immunoSEQ multiplex PCR; in TCRdb, only in-frame clones are kept and a portion is missing. In the table there are fewer than 45,000 clones, approximately 90% of which are singletons. The J segment lost 1 base and the V segment lost 4 bases, leaving 11 bases of the junction unmatched. The CDR3 extends over 17 amino acids. The germline CDR1 and CDR2 sequences are SGDLS and YYNGEE. This specimen consisted of PBMCs, obtained from a glioma patient whose treatment included an IDH1 peptide vaccine. This chain connects TRBV9 to TRBJ1-3; TRBD1 matches at 7 bases. The receptor comes from a man aged 50-60 years with glioma. The CDR3 DNA follows: TGTGCCAGCAGCTTGACCCAGGGGGTAAAATCTGGAAACACCATATATTTT. Its translation: CASSLTQGVKSGNTIYF.